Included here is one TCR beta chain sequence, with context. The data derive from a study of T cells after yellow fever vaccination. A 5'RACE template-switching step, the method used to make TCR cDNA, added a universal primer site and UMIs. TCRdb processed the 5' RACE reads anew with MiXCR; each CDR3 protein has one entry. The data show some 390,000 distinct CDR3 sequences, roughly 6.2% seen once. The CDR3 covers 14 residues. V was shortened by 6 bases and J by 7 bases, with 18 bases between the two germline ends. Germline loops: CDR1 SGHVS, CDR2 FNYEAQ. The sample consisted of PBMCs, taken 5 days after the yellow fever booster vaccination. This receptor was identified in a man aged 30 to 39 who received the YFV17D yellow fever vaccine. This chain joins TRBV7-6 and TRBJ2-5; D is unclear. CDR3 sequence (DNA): TGTGCCAGCAGTTTGTCTAGGGCGCCCGGGACCCAGTACTTC. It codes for CASSLSRAPGTQYF.